The 24 T cell receptor beta chains below all came from one sample that was sequenced in a study of vaccination and CD4 T cells after COVID-19. Sequencing of cultured CD4+ T cell DNA used the Oncomine TCR Beta short-read assay. TCRdb independently ran MiXCR on the PCR reads; one entry per CDR3 protein. The sample carries approximately 4,100 distinct CDR3 sequences, roughly 20% recorded once. Treatment: roughly ten-day PBMC culture with coronavirus spike peptide pools or control peptides (ViraFEST assay). These receptors have no known antigen. The sample taken for sequencing was CD4+ T cells from blood, cultured in vitro. The receptor source for this set is a human donor who had recovered from COVID-19.

This chain connects TRBV3-1 to TRBJ1-2; no reliable D call. The CDR3 is 14 amino acids. V lost 0 bases and J 1 base, leaving 6 bases between the germline ends. The germline V gene encodes CDR1 LGHDT and CDR2 YNNKEL (reference sequence). The CDR3: CASSQDSLNYGYTF. The CDR3 DNA is TGTGCCAGCAGCCAAGACAGTCTTAACTATGGCTACACCTTC.

J is TRBJ2-1 and V is TRBV5-1; D is possibly TRBD1 (5 bases). This CDR3 has 13 amino acids. V lost 5 bases and J 9 bases, leaving 15 bases between the germline ends. Germline-derived CDR1 and CDR2 are SGHRS and YFSETQ. The CDR3 loop is CASRIEQDSEQFF. CDR3 nucleotide sequence: TGCGCCAGCAGGATCGAACAGGATAGTGAGCAGTTCTTC.

The rearrangement uses TRBV10-3 and TRBJ2-3, with D possibly matching TRBD2 (6 bases). Germline CDR1 is ENHRY and CDR2 is SYGVKD. V lost 10 bases to trimming and J lost 2 bases, with 16 bases between them. The CDR3 is 14 amino acids. The CDR3 DNA follows: TGTGCCACCCGGAAGGGACTTACCACAGATACGCAGTATTTT. This sequence encodes CATRKGLTTDTQYF.

This clonotype is classed as medium-sized. This chain connects TRBV15 to TRBJ2-3; tentatively, D is TRBD1 or TRBD2 (7 bases each). V was trimmed by 5 bases and J by 11 bases, leaving 23 bases between them. The CDR3 length is 15 residues. Germline values: CDR1 LNHNV, CDR2 YYDKDF (reference sequence). This chain's CDR3 is CATSPGEGAWNVQYF. For the CDR3, the DNA is TGTGCCACCAGCCCAGGGGAGGGGGCATGGAATGTGCAGTATTTT.

This clonotype is deemed medium-sized (0.01 to 0.1%). The CDR3 coding sequence is TGTGCCAGCAGTGAGGTTGGCACCATATATTTT. Translated, it gives CASSEVGTIYF. The J gene is TRBJ1-3, the V gene TRBV6-1; D uncertain. The CDR3 consists of 11 residues. V lost 3 bases to trimming and J lost 9 bases, with 6 bases between them. The germline CDR1 and CDR2 sequences are MNHNS and SASEGT.

In this sample, this clonotype turned up a few times. The gene calls are TRBV2 and TRBJ1-5; tentatively, D is TRBD1 (5 bases). The CDR3 is 17 residues long. The germline V gene has CDR1 SNHLY and CDR2 FYNNEI. The V end was cut by 4 bases, the J end by 5 bases, with 21 bases between. The CDR3 loop is CASSALGGTGIYQPQHF. CDR3 bases: TGTGCCAGCAGTGCACTTGGCGGGACGGGAATCTATCAGCCCCAGCATTTT.

This clonotype has more than one count but fewer than ten. The rearrangement uses TRBV7-2 and TRBJ2-7; possibly TRBD1 for D (5 bases). Trimming took 5 bases from V and 7 from J, leaving 15 bases between them. This CDR3 comprises 13 residues. Looked up from germline, CDR1 is SGHTA and CDR2 is FQGNSA. The chain's CDR3 is CASSPGSPREQYF. The CDR3 DNA reads as TGTGCCAGCAGCCCAGGGTCCCCTCGAGAGCAGTACTTC.

The rearrangement uses TRBV7-3 and TRBJ2-1, with TRBD2 identical over 8 bases. Germline assignment: CDR1 SGHTA and CDR2 FQGTGA. This CDR3 is built from 17 residues. V shed 5 bases, J shed 4 bases, and the junction held 13 bases outside the gene matches. Written as DNA, the CDR3 is TGTGCCAGCAGCCCTTTCTCTAACGGGGGGGATTACAATGAGCAGTTCTTC. Translation gives CASSPFSNGGDYNEQFF.

J is TRBJ2-4 and V is TRBV14; TRBD2 aligns across 12 bases. With 4 bases clipped from V and 8 bases from J, the junction kept 12 bases outside the gene matches. CDR3 length: 17 residues. CDR1 is SGHDN, CDR2 FVKESK, per germline. CDR3 sequence reads: CASSLRRSSGGADIQYF. The CDR3 DNA sequence: TGTGCCAGCAGCCTCCGAAGGTCTAGCGGGGGGGCTGACATTCAGTACTTC. Using reference TRBV14 and TRBJ2-4 for the parts outside the CDR3, the full variable domain is EAGVTQFPSHSVIEKGQTVTLRCDPISGHDNLYWYRRVMGKEIKFLLHFVKESKQDESGMPNNRFLAERTGGTYSTLKVQPAELEDSGVYFCASSLRRSSGGADIQYFGAGTRLSVL.

The DNA of the CDR3 is TGTGCCAGCAATCAGAACACTGAAGCTTTCTTT. Encoded protein: CASNQNTEAFF. The J gene is TRBJ1-1, the V gene TRBV6-1; D unresolved. This CDR3 comprises 11 residues. CDR1 MNHNS and CDR2 SASEGT come from the germline V gene. Trimming took 7 bases from V and 1 from J, leaving 4 bases between them.

The chain couples TRBV30 to TRBJ1-3, with TRBD1 as a possible D gene (5 bases). This CDR3 spans 17 amino acids. CDR1 is GTSNPN and CDR2 is SVGIG in the germline V gene (reference sequence). Trimming stripped 4 bases from V and 0 bases from J, with 19 bases between. DNA of the CDR3: TGTGCCTGGATACCAAGACAGCTGTTCACCTCTGGAAACACCATATATTTT. It codes for CAWIPRQLFTSGNTIYF.

The CDR3 DNA reads as TGCGCCAGCAGCCAAGATTTGGGGCAGTTCGGCACAGATACGCAGTATTTT. This codes for CASSQDLGQFGTDTQYF. V gene TRBV4-1 combines with J gene TRBJ2-3, with a weak D call TRBD1 (5 bases). The ends were cut back, 0 bases at V and 1 base at J, with 14 bases in the middle. The CDR3 extends over 17 amino acids. CDR1 and CDR2 from the germline V gene are MGHRA and YSYEKL.

This clonotype was found a few times. The chain combines TRBV7-8 with TRBJ2-5, with TRBD2 identical over 8 bases. Looked up from germline, CDR1 is SGHVS and CDR2 is FQNEAQ. CDR3 size: 15 residues. The V segment lost 7 bases and the J segment 4 bases; nucleotides outside the gene matches: 11. Written as DNA, the CDR3 is TGTGCCAGCACCCGAGGCGGGGGGAGCGGAGAGACCCAGTACTTC. Amino acid sequence: CASTRGGGSGETQYF.

This clonotype was seen a handful of times. The chain recombines TRBV5-3 with TRBJ1-1, with 7 bases lining up with TRBD1. TRBV5-3 qualifies as an ORF whose function is uncertain. The J segment lost 0 bases and the V segment lost 4 bases, leaving 9 bases of the junction unmatched. The CDR3 extends over 16 amino acids. For the CDR3, the DNA is TGTGCCAGAAGCACCCGACAGGGTTTCATGAACACTGAAGCTTTCTTT. It translates to CARSTRQGFMNTEAFF.

This clonotype was counted only a few times. The junction departs from germline at one end; a sequencing error may be responsible. This chain uses TRBV5-3 with TRBJ2-2, with 8 positions matching TRBD2. TRBV5-3 falls under the ORF class, with uncertain function. The CDR3 consists of 16 residues. The CDR3 reads CASSLPGGSNTGELFF. CDR3 nucleotide sequence: TGTGCCAGCAGCTTGCCGGGGGGGTCCAACACCGGGGAGCTGTTTTTT.

The CDR3 sequence: CAWRPGRNTEAFF. DNA of the CDR3: TGTGCCTGGAGGCCAGGGCGGAACACTGAAGCTTTCTTT. This chain links TRBV30 with TRBJ1-1, with D possibly being TRBD1 (5 bases). V shed 3 bases and J shed 1 base, with 9 bases lying between them. CDR3 length: 13 residues. CDR1 and CDR2 from the germline V gene are GTSNPN and SVGIG (reference sequence).

In DNA, the CDR3 is TGTGCCAGCAGCCAAGACAGGGGGAGAACTGAAGCTTTCTTT. Protein sequence: CASSQDRGRTEAFF. The rearrangement uses TRBV3-1 and TRBJ1-1; 7 nucleotides align to TRBD1. CDR3 length: 14 amino acids. Trimming cost V 0 bases and J 5 bases; bases outside gene matches: 3. CDR1 and CDR2 from the germline V gene are LGHDT and YNNKEL (reference sequence).

The chain links TRBV5-6 to TRBJ2-3, with D maybe TRBD1 (6 bases). The ends were cut back, 3 bases at V and 0 bases at J, with 11 bases in the middle. The germline V gene encodes CDR1 SGHDT and CDR2 YYEEEE. This CDR3 region has 15 residues. CDR3 nucleotides: TGTGCCAGCAGCTCAAACAGGGTGAGCACAGATACGCAGTATTTT. It translates to CASSSNRVSTDTQYF.

The rearrangement links TRBV9 to TRBJ2-1; TRBD2 agrees at 7 bases. This CDR3 is 14 amino acids long. CDR1 is SGDLS, CDR2 YYNGEE, per germline. With V trimmed by 4 bases and J by 6 bases, 7 bases remained unmatched. CDR3 nucleotides: TGTGCCAGCAGCACGCGGACGGGGGGCAATGAGCAGTTCTTC. Translation gives CASSTRTGGNEQFF.

This rearrangement joins TRBV4-1 to TRBJ1-5; D gene unclear. The CDR3 totals 16 residues. The germline V and J ends were trimmed by 0 bases and 5 bases, with 14 bases remaining between them. CDR1 is MGHRA, CDR2 YSYEKL, per germline. CDR3 nucleotides: TGCGCCAGCAGCCAAGATTACGCCAGCCGACATCAGCCCCAGCATTTT. Its translation: CASSQDYASRHQPQHF.

By frequency in the sample, this clonotype is medium-sized (0.01 to 0.1%). The chain recombines TRBV19 with TRBJ1-2; 11 positions match TRBD1. J was trimmed by 6 bases and V by 4 bases; bases with no gene match: 13. This CDR3 has 17 residues. Germline V gene data show CDR1 as LNHDA and CDR2 as SQIVND (reference sequence). The CDR3 coding sequence is TGTGCCAGTAGTACCCACTCTGCACAGGGACAGGGGGATGGCTACACCTTC. Residues: CASSTHSAQGQGDGYTF.

This clonotype has only a few counts. The chain has TRBV19 and TRBJ1-2; D unclear. The V end was cut by 8 bases, the J end by 3 bases, with 7 bases between. Germline CDR1 is LNHDA and CDR2 is SQIVND (reference sequence). This CDR3 is built from 11 residues. The CDR3 coding sequence is TGTGCCAGTGTCCCAGACTATGGCTACACCTTC. Translation: CASVPDYGYTF.

This chain links TRBV5-6 with TRBJ1-2; D is possibly TRBD1 (5 bases). There are 13 residues in the CDR3. The V gene lost 4 bases and the J gene lost 6 bases, with 13 bases spanning the gap. The V gene's germline CDR1 is SGHDT and CDR2 YYEEEE. CDR3 sequence (DNA): TGTGCCAGCAGCGTGCAGGGAATGGATGGCTACACCTTC. This gives the protein CASSVQGMDGYTF.

The sample holds a few counts of this clonotype. This chain uses TRBV5-1 with TRBJ1-1; 9 bases line up with TRBD1. The V segment lost 4 bases and the J segment 6 bases; nucleotides outside the gene matches: 10. The CDR3 runs to 15 residues. Germline-derived CDR1 and CDR2 are SGHRS and YFSETQ. CDR3 in amino acids: CASSPTTGGRSEAFF. The CDR3 bases are TGCGCCAGCAGCCCTACGACAGGGGGTAGGTCTGAAGCTTTCTTT.